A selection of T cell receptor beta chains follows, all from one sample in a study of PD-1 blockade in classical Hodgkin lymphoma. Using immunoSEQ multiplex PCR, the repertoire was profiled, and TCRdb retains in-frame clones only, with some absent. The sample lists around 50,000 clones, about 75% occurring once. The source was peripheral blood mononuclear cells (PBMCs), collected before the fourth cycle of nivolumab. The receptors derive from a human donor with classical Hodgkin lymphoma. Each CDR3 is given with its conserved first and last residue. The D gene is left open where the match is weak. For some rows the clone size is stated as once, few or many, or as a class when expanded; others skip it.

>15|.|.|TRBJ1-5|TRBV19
TGTGCCAGTAGTTCTGGAGGGGCAGGGCGGCAGCCCCAGCATTTT
CASSSGGAGRQPQHF
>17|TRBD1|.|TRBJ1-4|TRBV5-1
TGCGCCAGCAGCTTGGGAGGGGGCCCTTCAACTAATGAAAAACTGTTTTTT
CASSLGGGPSTNEKLFF
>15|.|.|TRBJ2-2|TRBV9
TGTGCCAGCAGCGTTCAGGGAGACTTTACCGGGGAGCTGTTTTTT
CASSVQGDFTGELFF
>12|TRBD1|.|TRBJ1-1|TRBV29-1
TGCAGCGGGGCCGACAGGGTAGTTGAAGCTTTCTTT
CSGADRVVEAFF
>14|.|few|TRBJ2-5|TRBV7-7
TGTGCTAGCAGCTTTCGTGCAGGGCAGGAGACCCAGTACTTC
CASSFRAGQETQYF
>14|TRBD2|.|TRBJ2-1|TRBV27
TGTGCCAGCAGTTTTGGTGGGAGGGCCAATGAGCAGTTCTTC
CASSFGGRANEQFF
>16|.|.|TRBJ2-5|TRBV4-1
TGCGCCAGCAGCCAAGCCGGCCCTCTTTGGGGAGAGACCCAGTACTTC
CASSQAGPLWGETQYF
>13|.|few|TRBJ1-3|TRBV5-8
TGTGCCAGCAGCTTGAACTCTGGAAACACCATATATTTT
CASSLNSGNTIYF
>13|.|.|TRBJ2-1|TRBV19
TGTGCCAGTAGTATAGCCCGGGTGAATGAGCAGTTCTTC
CASSIARVNEQFF
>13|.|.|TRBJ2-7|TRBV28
TGTGCCAGCAGTTTAACGGGGCAGGGCGAGCAGTACTTC
CASSLTGQGEQYF
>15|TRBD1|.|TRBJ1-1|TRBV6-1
TGTGCCAGCAGTGCTCAGGGGGCGTCGTACACTGAAGCTTTCTTT
CASSAQGASYTEAFF
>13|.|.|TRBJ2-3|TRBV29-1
TGCAGCGTCGAAGGACAAGCCACAGATACGCAGTATTTT
CSVEGQATDTQYF
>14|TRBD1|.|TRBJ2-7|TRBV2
TGTGCCAGCAGCGATGGACAGGGGGCCTACGAGCAGTACTTC
CASSDGQGAYEQYF
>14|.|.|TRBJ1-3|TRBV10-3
TGTGCCATCAGTGAGAAGAGTAGGGAAGATGCCATATATTTT
CAISEKSREDAIYF
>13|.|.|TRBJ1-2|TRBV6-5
TGTGCCAGTAGGGAGATGGCTAACTATGGCTACACCTTC
CASREMANYGYTF
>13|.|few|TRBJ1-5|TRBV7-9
TGTGCCAGCAGCTTAGGGCCTAATCAGCCCCAGCATTTT
CASSLGPNQPQHF
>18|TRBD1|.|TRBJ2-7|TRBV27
TGTGCCATAGTCTTAGACCCCAAGATAAGGACAGGTGGCTACGAGCAGTACTTC
CAIVLDPKIRTGGYEQYF
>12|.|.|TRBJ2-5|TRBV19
TGTGCCAGTAGTATTACAGGGGAGACCCAGTACTTC
CASSITGETQYF
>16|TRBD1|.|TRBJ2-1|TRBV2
TGTGCCAGCAGGGTTTTGGGACAGGGGGGTCGACAAGGGCAGTTCTTC
CASRVLGQGGRQGQFF
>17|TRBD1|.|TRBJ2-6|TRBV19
TGTGCCAGTAGTATTGTCGGCCAGGGGGCCGGGGCCAACGTCCTGACTTTC
CASSIVGQGAGANVLTF
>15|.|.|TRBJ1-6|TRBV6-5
TGTGCCAGCACCGCACAGGGCTTCTATAATTCACCCCTCCACTTT
CASTAQGFYNSPLHF
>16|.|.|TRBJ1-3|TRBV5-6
TGTGCCAGCAGTTCTTTAGACCGTAGCTCTGGAAACACCATATATTTT
CASSSLDRSSGNTIYF
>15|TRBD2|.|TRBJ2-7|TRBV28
TGTGCCAGCAGTTTAGGCGGGAGGGCCTTCGACGAGCAGTACTTC
CASSLGGRAFDEQYF
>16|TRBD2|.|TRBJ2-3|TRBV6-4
TGTGCCAGCAGTCCACTAGCGGGAGGAAACACAGATACGCAGTATTTT
CASSPLAGGNTDTQYF
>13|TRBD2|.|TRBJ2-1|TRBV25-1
TGTGCCAGCAGTTGGGGACTATACAATGAGCAGTTCTTC
CASSWGLYNEQFF
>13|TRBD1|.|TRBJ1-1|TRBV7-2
TGTGCCAGCAGTTTTACAGGGGGGACTGAAGCTTTCTTT
CASSFTGGTEAFF
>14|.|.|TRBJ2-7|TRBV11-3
TGTGCCAGCAGCTTACGTGGGTGGGCCACCGAGCAGTACTTC
CASSLRGWATEQYF
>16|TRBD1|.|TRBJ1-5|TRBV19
TGTGCCAGTAATGGACAGGGCGTCTATAGCAATCAGCCCCAGCATTTT
CASNGQGVYSNQPQHF
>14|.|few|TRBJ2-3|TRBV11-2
TGTGCCAGCAGCTTCCCAGGATTCACAGATACGCAGTATTTT
CASSFPGFTDTQYF
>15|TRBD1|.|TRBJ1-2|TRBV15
TGTGCCACCAGCAGAGGTCAGGGGGTAACCTATGGCTACACCTTC
CATSRGQGVTYGYTF
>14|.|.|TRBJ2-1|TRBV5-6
TGTGCCAGCAGCATAACAAGGGTCCGCAATGAGCAGTTCTTC
CASSITRVRNEQFF
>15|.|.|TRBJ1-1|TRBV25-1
TGTGCCAGCAGTGACCCGACGTCTGAGGTCACTGAAGCTTTCTTT
CASSDPTSEVTEAFF
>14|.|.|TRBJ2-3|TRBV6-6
TGTGCCAGCAGCCCAGACCTTCCGACAGATACGCAGTATTTT
CASSPDLPTDTQYF
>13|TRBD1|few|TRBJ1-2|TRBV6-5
TGTGCCACCCGGACAGACAGGGACTATGGCTACACCTTC
CATRTDRDYGYTF
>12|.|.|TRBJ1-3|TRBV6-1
TGTGCCAGCAAGAGGGGGGTTAACACCATATATTTT
CASKRGVNTIYF
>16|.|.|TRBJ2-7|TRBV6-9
TGTGCCAGCAGTCGCACAAGGGGGGGGAGCTCCTACGAGCAGTACTTC
CASSRTRGGSSYEQYF
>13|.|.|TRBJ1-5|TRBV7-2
TGTGCCAGCAGCTCCCGGGGTAATCAGCCCCAGCATTTT
CASSSRGNQPQHF
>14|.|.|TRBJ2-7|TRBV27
TGTGCCAGCAGTTACAGGGGAGGTTCCTACGAGCAGTACTTC
CASSYRGGSYEQYF
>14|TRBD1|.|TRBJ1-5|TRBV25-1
TGTGCCAGTTCTCGGACAGGGGGCAATCAGCCCCAGCATTTT
CASSRTGGNQPQHF
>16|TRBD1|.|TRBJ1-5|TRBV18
TGTGCCAGCTCACCACGGGGACAGGGGAAGAATCAGCCCCAGCATTTT
CASSPRGQGKNQPQHF
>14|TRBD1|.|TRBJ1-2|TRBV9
TGTGCCAGCAGTGGTACAGGGGTGGGCTATGGCTACACCTTC
CASSGTGVGYGYTF
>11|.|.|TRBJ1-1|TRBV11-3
TGTGCCAGCAGCCTGACCTCTGAAGCTTTCTTT
CASSLTSEAFF
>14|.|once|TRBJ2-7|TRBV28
TGTGCCAGCAGTTTATTGGGCAACTCCTACGAGCAGTACTTC
CASSLLGNSYEQYF
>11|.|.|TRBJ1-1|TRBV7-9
TGTGCCAGCAGTCTCTTAACTGAAGCTTTCTTT
CASSLLTEAFF
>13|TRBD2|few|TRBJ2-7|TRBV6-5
TGTGCCAGCAGTTACTTTTCCGGGAGGGAGCAGTACTTC
CASSYFSGREQYF
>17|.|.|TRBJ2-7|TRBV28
TGTGCCAGCAGTTTACCCTCTCCTAGAATCTTGGACTACGAGCAGTACTTC
CASSLPSPRILDYEQYF
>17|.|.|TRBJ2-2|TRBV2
TGTGCCAGCAGTGAATTTCAGGGCGCAATGAACACCGGGGAGCTGTTTTTT
CASSEFQGAMNTGELFF
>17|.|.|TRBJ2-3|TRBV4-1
TGCGCCAGCAGCCAAACTTGGTCAGATTATTTCACAGATACGCAGTATTTT
CASSQTWSDYFTDTQYF
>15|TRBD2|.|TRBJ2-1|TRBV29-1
TGCAGCGCCCTTAGCGGGACGGTCTCCTACAATGAGCAGTTCTTC
CSALSGTVSYNEQFF
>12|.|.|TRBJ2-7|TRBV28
TGTGCCAGCAGTTTCGGTTATTACGAGCAGTACTTC
CASSFGYYEQYF
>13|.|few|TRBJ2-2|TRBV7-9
TGTGCCAGCAGCTTACGGAGGGCCGGGGAGCTGTTTTTT
CASSLRRAGELFF
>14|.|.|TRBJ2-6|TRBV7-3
TGTGCCAGCAGCTTAATGGCAGGGGCCAACGTCCTGACTTTC
CASSLMAGANVLTF
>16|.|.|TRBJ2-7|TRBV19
TGTGCCAGTAGTGACTCCGGGACACGAAGACCCTACGAGCAGTACTTC
CASSDSGTRRPYEQYF
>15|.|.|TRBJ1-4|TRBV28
TGTGCCAGCAGTCTGGATTACCCACGGGCTGGGAAACTGTTTTTT
CASSLDYPRAGKLFF
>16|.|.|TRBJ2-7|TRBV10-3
TGTGCCATCTCGTGGGGGGAACAGGCGAACTCCTACGAGCAGTACTTC
CAISWGEQANSYEQYF
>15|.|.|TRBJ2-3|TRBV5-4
TGTGCCAGCAGCTTTGGGCACGGAAGCACAGATACGCAGTATTTT
CASSFGHGSTDTQYF
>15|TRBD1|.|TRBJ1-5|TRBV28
TGTGCCAGCAGCCGGGACAGCGGAGGGGGACAGCCCCAGCATTTT
CASSRDSGGGQPQHF
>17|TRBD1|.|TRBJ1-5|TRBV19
TGTGCCAGTAGTATACGGGACAGGGGGCATAGCAATCAGCCCCAGCATTTT
CASSIRDRGHSNQPQHF
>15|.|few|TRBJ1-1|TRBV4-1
TGCGCCAGCAGCCAAGACGGGACATCGAACACTGAAGCTTTCTTT
CASSQDGTSNTEAFF
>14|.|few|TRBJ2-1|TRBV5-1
TGCGCCAGCAGCTTGGCTCTAGCGAACGGTGAGCAGTTCTTC
CASSLALANGEQFF